This entry lists 11 T cell receptor beta chains sequenced from one sample in a study of early T cells in non-severe SARS-CoV-2 infection. Using its own MiXCR run on the 5' RACE reads, TCRdb lists one record per CDR3 protein. Of roughly 120,000 distinct CDR3 sequences in the sample, about 12% were seen once. The specimen comprised whole blood, sampled at baseline. The receptor source for this set is an adult who was a healthcare worker with PCR-confirmed SARS-CoV-2 infection or an uninfected control (not recorded which).

The chain couples TRBV12-3 or TRBV12-4 to TRBJ2-1; D may be TRBD2 (6 bases). The ends were cut back, 3 bases at V and 0 bases at J, with 27 bases in the middle. CDR3 length: 21 residues. DNA of the CDR3: TGTGCCAGCAGTTTCGTCGGTACCGTGACTAGAAAAAGCAACTCCTACAATGAGCAGTTCTTC. Amino acid sequence: CASSFVGTVTRKSNSYNEQFF.

V gene TRBV5-1 combines with J gene TRBJ1-2; TRBD1 agrees at 7 bases. Losses at the gene ends were 4 bases for V and 0 bases for J; bases not matched to a gene: 6. The CDR3 runs to 15 residues. The germline gives CDR1 SGHRS, CDR2 YFSETQ. For the CDR3, the DNA is TGCGCCAGCAGCGGGGGGACAGTAGCTAACTATGGCTACACCTTC. Amino acids: CASSGGTVANYGYTF. Full variable domain (rest looked up from reference TRBV5-1 and TRBJ1-2): KAGVTQTPRYLIKTRGQQVTLSCSPISGHRSVSWYQQTPGQGLQFLFEYFSETQRNKGNFPGRFSGRQFSNSRSEMNVSTLELGDSALYLCASSGGTVANYGYTFGSGTRLTVV.

The chain employs TRBV6-6 and TRBJ2-7; D not certain. There are 12 residues in the CDR3. The V end was cut by 2 bases, the J end by 2 bases, with 4 bases between. Germline loops: CDR1 MNHNY, CDR2 SVGAGI (reference sequence). The CDR3: CASSYRAYEQYF. The CDR3, as DNA: TGTGCCAGCAGTTACAGGGCCTACGAGCAGTACTTC.

This clonotype showed up many times. The chain is built from TRBV20-1 and TRBJ2-2; D unresolved. The CDR3 runs 11 residues. Germline V gene sequence: CDR1 DFQATT, CDR2 SNEGSKA (reference sequence). Trimming took 5 bases from V and 3 from J, leaving 4 bases between them. The CDR3 coding sequence is TGCAGTGCTCTGTACACCGGGGAGCTGTTTTTT. This gives the protein CSALYTGELFF.

This clonotype was observed once. The rearrangement uses TRBV11-2 and TRBJ2-1, with 8 bases aligning to TRBD2. CDR1 and CDR2 from the germline V gene are SGHAT and FQNNGV. V lost 1 base and J lost 3; bases outside the gene matches: 2. This CDR3 contains 15 residues. The CDR3: CASSLGSGNYNEQFF. In nucleotides, the CDR3 is TGTGCCAGCAGCTTAGGTAGCGGGAACTACAATGAGCAGTTCTTC.

This clonotype showed up just a few times. The chain combines TRBV29-1 with TRBJ1-6; 8 bases align to TRBD1. The junction had 2 bases not matched to a gene; V was cut back by 6 bases and J by 4 bases. Per germline, CDR1 SQVTM and CDR2 ANQGSEA. The CDR3 has 13 residues. The CDR3 spells CSVGTGYNSPLHF. CDR3 in DNA: TGCAGCGTCGGGACAGGATATAATTCACCCCTCCACTTT.

The chain combines TRBV9 with TRBJ1-4, with D tentatively TRBD1 (6 bases). From germline, CDR1 is SGDLS and CDR2 YYNGEE. CDR3 length: 15 amino acids. Trimming stripped 4 bases from V and 6 bases from J, with 16 bases between. The CDR3 reads CASSPRGSYDEKLFF. In DNA, the CDR3 is TGTGCCAGCAGCCCCAGGGGTTCATATGATGAAAAACTGTTTTTT.

V gene TRBV7-2 combines with J gene TRBJ1-2; D uncertain. V lost 2 bases, J lost 4 bases, and 11 bases lay in between. The CDR3 has 14 amino acids. The germline V gene has CDR1 SGHTA and CDR2 FQGNSA. For the CDR3, the DNA is TGTGCCAGCAGCTTACAGGTTACCACCTATGGCTACACCTTC. Translation: CASSLQVTTYGYTF.

The chain is built from TRBV21-1 and TRBJ1-1. TRBV21-1 is flagged as a pseudogene. The CDR3 sequence is 16 residues long. The CDR3, as DNA: TGTGCCAGCAATAGAGCCGCAGGGGAGGGGAACACTGAAGCTTTCTTT. Protein product: CASNRAAGEGNTEAFF.

The V gene is TRBV7-9, the J gene TRBJ2-5; the D gene is possibly TRBD1 (6 bases). The CDR3 is 15 residues long. Germline CDR1 SEHNR, CDR2 FQNEAQ (reference sequence). The germline V and J ends were trimmed by 5 bases and 3 bases, with 16 bases remaining between them. CDR3 nucleotide sequence: TGTGCCAGCAGCAGTGTTGGGGGACAAGAAGAGACCCAGTACTTC. It specifies CASSSVGGQEETQYF.

This clonotype has a count of ten or more. The CDR3 spells CASSRGGEQFF. The CDR3 coding sequence is TGCGCCAGCAGTCGGGGCGGTGAGCAGTTCTTC. This sequence joins TRBV10-2 and TRBJ2-1; D may be TRBD1 or TRBD2 (5 bases each). From germline, CDR1 is WSHSY and CDR2 SAAADI. V lost 5 bases and J 9 bases, leaving 8 bases between the germline ends. There are 11 residues in the CDR3.